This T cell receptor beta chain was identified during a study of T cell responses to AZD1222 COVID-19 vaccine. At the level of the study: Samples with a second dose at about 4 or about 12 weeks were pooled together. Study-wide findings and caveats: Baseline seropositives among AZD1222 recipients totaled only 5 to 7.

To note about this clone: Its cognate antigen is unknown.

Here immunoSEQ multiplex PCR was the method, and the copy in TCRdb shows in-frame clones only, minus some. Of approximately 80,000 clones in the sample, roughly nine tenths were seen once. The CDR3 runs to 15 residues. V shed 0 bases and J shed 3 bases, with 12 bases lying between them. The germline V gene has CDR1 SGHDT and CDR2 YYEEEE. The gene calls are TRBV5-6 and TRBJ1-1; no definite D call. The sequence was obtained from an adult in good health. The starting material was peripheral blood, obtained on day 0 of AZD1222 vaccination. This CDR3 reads CASSLGLPSDTEAFF. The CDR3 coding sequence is TGTGCCAGCAGCTTGGGGCTGCCGTCGGACACTGAAGCTTTCTTT.